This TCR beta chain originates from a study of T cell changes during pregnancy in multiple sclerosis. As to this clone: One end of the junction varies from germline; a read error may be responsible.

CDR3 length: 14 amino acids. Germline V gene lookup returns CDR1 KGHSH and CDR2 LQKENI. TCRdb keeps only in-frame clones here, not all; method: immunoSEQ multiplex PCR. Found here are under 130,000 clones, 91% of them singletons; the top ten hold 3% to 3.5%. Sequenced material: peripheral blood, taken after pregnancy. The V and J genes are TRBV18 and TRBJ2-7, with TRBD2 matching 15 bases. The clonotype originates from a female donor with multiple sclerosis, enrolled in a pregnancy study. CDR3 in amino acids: CASSAGLAGGDNNF. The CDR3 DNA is TGTGCCAGCTCGGCAGGACTAGCGGGGGGGGACAACAACTTC.